Presented here are 29 T cell receptor beta chains from one specimen sequenced in a study of T-cell memory formation after mild COVID-19. TCRdb reprocessed the 5' RACE reads with MiXCR, giving one entry per CDR3 protein. Among under 300,000 distinct CDR3 sequences listed, approximately 9% were seen once. The sequenced sample consisted of PBMCs or a T cell subset sorted from them (not recorded which). The source of these receptors is a man between 18 and 35 years old who had mild COVID-19 (a few samples of this study predate the infection). Cell type and time point are not known.

The chain joins TRBV5-1 to TRBJ2-1, with 7 bases fitting TRBD2. This CDR3 is 15 amino acids long. Trimming cost V 2 bases and J 2 bases; bases outside gene matches: 4. Germline CDR1 is SGHRS and CDR2 is YFSETQ. CDR3 sequence: CASSFDSGAYNEQFF. The CDR3 DNA sequence: TGCGCCAGCAGCTTTGACAGCGGGGCCTACAATGAGCAGTTCTTC. Looking up the rest from reference TRBV5-1 and TRBJ2-1 gives the full variable domain: KAGVTQTPRYLIKTRGQQVTLSCSPISGHRSVSWYQQTPGQGLQFLFEYFSETQRNKGNFPGRFSGRQFSNSRSEMNVSTLELGDSALYLCASSFDSGAYNEQFFGPGTRLTVL.

This chain links TRBV25-1 with TRBJ1-6; D is ambiguous. This CDR3 comprises 15 residues. Per germline, CDR1 MGHDK and CDR2 SYGVNS. V lost 8 bases and J lost 0, with 11 bases in between. CDR3: CASGDGGSYNSPLHF. The DNA for the CDR3 is TGTGCCAGCGGCGACGGAGGCTCCTATAATTCACCCCTCCACTTT.

In its sample, this clonotype was seen a few times. The V call is TRBV12-3 or TRBV12-4, the J call TRBJ2-1, with a weak D call TRBD1 (6 bases). The V end lost 8 bases, the J end lost 9 bases, and 17 bases lay between the germline ends. This CDR3 has 13 amino acids. CDR3: CASVNRQGGEQFF. The CDR3 DNA follows: TGTGCCAGCGTGAATAGACAAGGGGGTGAGCAGTTCTTC.

This clonotype was picked up a small number of times. This chain uses TRBV6-6 with TRBJ2-7; D may be TRBD2 (5 bases). The V and J ends lost 6 bases and 3 bases respectively, with 15 bases between them. This CDR3 has 14 amino acids. Germline CDR1 is MNHNY and CDR2 is SVGAGI (reference sequence). The CDR3 nucleotides are TGTGCCAGCAGAAGAGGGTTCTCCTACTACGAGCAGTACGTC. Amino acid sequence: CASRRGFSYYEQYV.

This clonotype showed up just a few times. The chain combines TRBV7-9 with TRBJ2-3; 7 positions agree with TRBD1. Germline V gives CDR1 SEHNR, CDR2 FQNEAQ (reference sequence). The CDR3 consists of 14 residues. With 5 bases clipped from V and 5 bases from J, the junction kept 7 bases outside the gene matches. The CDR3 is CASSTVQGRDTQYF. CDR3 DNA: TGTGCCAGCAGCACAGTACAGGGGAGAGATACGCAGTATTTT.

CDR3 loop: CASRIDGSTDTQYF. The CDR3 coding sequence is TGCGCCAGCAGGATTGACGGTAGCACAGATACGCAGTATTTT. V usage is TRBV5-1 and J usage is TRBJ2-3; D not resolved. The V gene lost 5 bases and the J gene lost 0 bases, with 10 bases spanning the gap. The V gene's germline CDR1 is SGHRS and CDR2 YFSETQ. The CDR3 runs 14 residues.

In its sample, this clonotype was seen a few times. This chain joins TRBV5-1 and TRBJ2-5; D is ambiguous. The CDR3 is made up of 15 amino acids. Germline V gene lookup returns CDR1 SGHRS and CDR2 YFSETQ. Trimming shortened V by 0 bases and J by 4 bases, and 13 bases separated the two germline ends. The CDR3 region has the DNA TGCGCCAGCAGCTTGGTGCCATCAACCCCAGAGACCCAGTACTTC. This sequence encodes CASSLVPSTPETQYF.

The sample holds many counts of this clonotype. The chain joins TRBV29-1 to TRBJ2-1, with 8 nucleotides matching TRBD1. After removal of 8 bases from V and 5 bases from J, the junction contained 2 bases not matched to a gene. The CDR3 covers 11 residues. Germline loops: CDR1 SQVTM, CDR2 ANQGSEA. CDR3 in amino acids: CSTGQDNEQFF. The CDR3 DNA sequence: TGCAGCACGGGACAGGACAATGAGCAGTTCTTC.

This clonotype was seen only a few times. V gene TRBV7-2 combines with J gene TRBJ2-1; a possible D gene is TRBD1 (6 bases). Looked up from germline, CDR1 is SGHTA and CDR2 is FQGNSA. The CDR3 contains 15 residues. V lost 5 bases and J lost 4, with 15 bases in between. Here the CDR3 reads CASSRPPGDYNEQFF. The CDR3 DNA follows: TGTGCCAGCAGCCGCCCCCCAGGGGATTACAATGAGCAGTTCTTC.

This clonotype was observed a few times. The chain uses TRBV7-9 and TRBJ1-3; D is undetermined. Germline CDR1 reads SEHNR; CDR2 reads FQNEAQ (reference sequence). This CDR3 contains 12 residues. Deletions cut 2 bases from V and 7 bases from J, with 6 bases between. CDR3 in amino acids: CASSLIGNTIYF. As DNA, the CDR3 is TGTGCCAGCAGCTTAATTGGTAACACCATATATTTT. Based on the CDR3 plus reference TRBV7-9 and TRBJ1-3, the full variable domain is DTGVSQNPRHKITKRGQNVTFRCDPISEHNRLYWYRQTLGQGPEFLTYFQNEAQLEKSRLLSDRFSAERPKGSFSTLEIQRTEQGDSAMYLCASSLIGNTIYFGEGSWLTVV.

In its sample, this clonotype was seen a few times. The chain employs TRBV7-8 and TRBJ2-3, with 12 bases aligning to TRBD2. V shed 5 bases, J shed 6 bases, and the junction held 9 bases outside the gene matches. Germline V gene data show CDR1 as SGHVS and CDR2 as FQNEAQ. This CDR3 comprises 16 residues. CDR3 DNA sequence: TGTGCCAGCAGCCCGGGACTAGCGGGTCCTTGGGATACGCAGTATTTT. Translating it yields CASSPGLAGPWDTQYF.

This clonotype was picked up many times. The rearrangement links TRBV5-1 to TRBJ2-3; 8 nucleotides agree with TRBD2. J lost 5 bases, V lost 4 bases, and 9 bases had no gene match. The germline V gene encodes CDR1 SGHRS and CDR2 YFSETQ. The CDR3 totals 15 residues. CDR3 sequence: CASSLGTRTLDTQYF. The CDR3 bases are TGCGCCAGCAGCCTAGGGACTAGAACACTAGATACGCAGTATTTT.

This clonotype was seen more than once but under ten times. The V gene is TRBV4-3, the J gene TRBJ2-5; the match to TRBD2 covers 7 bases. CDR1 and CDR2 (germline): LGHNA, YSLEER. The CDR3 has 16 amino acids. V lost 3 bases, J lost 0 bases, and 7 bases stayed unmatched. The CDR3 DNA is TGCGCCAGCAGCCAGGGGTTAGCGGGTCACCAAGAGACCCAGTACTTC. Encoded protein: CASSQGLAGHQETQYF.

This clonotype came up many times. V and J are TRBV7-9 and TRBJ2-5; D is undetermined. The CDR3 contains 14 residues. Deletions cut 3 bases from V and 0 bases from J, with 8 bases between. The germline CDR1 and CDR2 sequences are SEHNR and FQNEAQ (reference sequence). The CDR3 DNA reads TGTGCCAGCAGCTTTCATCGGGACCAAGAGACCCAGTACTTC. It is translated as CASSFHRDQETQYF.

There are many counts of this clonotype. The J gene is TRBJ1-2, the V gene TRBV5-6; TRBD1 is a possible D gene (5 bases). In germline, CDR1 is SGHDT, CDR2 YYEEEE. The CDR3 spans 14 residues. The V gene lost 0 bases and the J gene lost 7 bases, with 13 bases spanning the gap. DNA for the CDR3: TGTGCCAGCAGCTTGGAGTCAATCCAGGGTGGCTACACCTTC. This gives the protein CASSLESIQGGYTF.

V gene TRBV7-2 combines with J gene TRBJ2-7, with 7 positions matching TRBD2. Germline trimming cut 4 bases from V and 7 bases from J; bases unmatched to any gene: 16. CDR1 and CDR2 from the germline V gene are SGHTA and FQGNSA. This CDR3 spans 16 amino acids. CDR3 protein: CASSSPLAGEPWEQYF. The CDR3 bases are TGTGCCAGCAGCTCTCCCCTCGCGGGGGAGCCCTGGGAGCAGTACTTC.

This clonotype was picked up a small number of times. The chain combines TRBV7-2 with TRBJ1-2; 9 positions agree with TRBD1. The J segment lost 3 bases and the V segment lost 5 bases, leaving 10 bases of the junction unmatched. The CDR3 spans 16 residues. Germline CDR1 SGHTA, CDR2 FQGNSA. This CDR3 reads CASSPPRGQGYYGYTF. The CDR3 nucleotides are TGTGCCAGCAGCCCCCCAAGGGGACAGGGATACTATGGCTACACCTTC.

The V call is TRBV12-3 or TRBV12-4, the J call TRBJ1-1, with TRBD1 matching over 10 bases. The CDR3 covers 16 residues. The trim removed 5 bases at V and 1 base at J, leaving 7 bases unmatched. CDR3 sequence (DNA): TGTGCCAGCAGTGCCCATCGACAGGGGGCGAACACTGAAGCTTTCTTT. It encodes CASSAHRQGANTEAFF.

The rearrangement links TRBV30 to TRBJ2-7, with D tentatively TRBD2 (6 bases). This CDR3 region has 14 residues. Germline CDR1 is GTSNPN and CDR2 is SVGIG (reference sequence). Trimming left V 3 bases short and J 3 bases short, with 15 bases between. As DNA, the CDR3 is TGTGCCTGGAGGGGGGGTAGTAGAGACTACGAGCAGTACTTC. This codes for CAWRGGSRDYEQYF.

This clonotype was seen a handful of times. The chain joins TRBV5-1 to TRBJ1-3; 9 positions agree with TRBD1. CDR3 length: 18 residues. The germline CDR1 and CDR2 sequences are SGHRS and YFSETQ. J lost 4 bases, V lost 2 bases, and 13 bases had no gene match. CDR3 nucleotides: TGCGCCAGCAGCTTCGGGACAGGGTGGGACATCCCCGGAAACACCATATATTTT. This sequence encodes CASSFGTGWDIPGNTIYF.

The J gene is TRBJ2-1, the V gene TRBV4-3; 12 bases are shared with TRBD2. V lost 3 bases and J lost 6; bases outside the gene matches: 6. The CDR3 is made up of 16 amino acids. From germline, CDR1 is LGHNA and CDR2 YSLEER. The CDR3 loop reads CASSHATSGGGNEQFF. CDR3 nucleotides: TGCGCCAGCAGCCACGCGACTAGCGGGGGAGGCAATGAGCAGTTCTTC.

The J gene is TRBJ2-7, the V gene TRBV6-5, with 7 bases identical to TRBD1. Germline-derived CDR1 and CDR2 are MNHEY and SVGAGI. The CDR3 consists of 13 residues. Trimming took 6 bases from V and 4 from J; bases not matched to a gene: 6. The CDR3 region is CASSPTGLYEQYF. The CDR3, as DNA: TGTGCCAGCAGCCCGACAGGGCTGTACGAGCAGTACTTC.

This clonotype was observed a handful of times. The J gene is TRBJ2-7, the V gene TRBV28; TRBD2 might be the D (7 bases). V lost 6 bases and J 6 bases, leaving 12 bases between the germline ends. Germline lookup yields CDR1 MDHEN and CDR2 SYDVKM. The CDR3 sequence is 12 residues long. The CDR3 DNA sequence: TGTGCCAGCAGCAGGCGGGGGCGCGAGCAGTACGTC. As protein: CASSRRGREQYV.

This clonotype occurred a few times. This chain joins TRBV29-1 and TRBJ2-1; possible D gene TRBD1, 6 bases. V lost 4 bases and J lost 4, with 11 bases in between. The CDR3 length is 13 residues. Germline V lookup: CDR1 SQVTM, CDR2 ANQGSEA. The CDR3: CSVAGTSYNEQFF. As DNA, the CDR3 is TGCAGCGTTGCCGGGACAAGTTACAATGAGCAGTTCTTC.

This clonotype was detected ten times or more. The gene calls are TRBV6-5 and TRBJ1-5, with D uncertain. The CDR3 is 14 residues long. Trimming removed 3 bases at V and 7 bases at J, with 13 bases between. The germline V gene encodes CDR1 MNHEY and CDR2 SVGAGI. CDR3 nucleotide sequence: TGTGCCAGCAGTTATGGCGGGGATGGCCAGCCCCAGCATTTT. It encodes CASSYGGDGQPQHF.

This clonotype appeared a few times. V and J are TRBV9 and TRBJ1-1; tentative D call: TRBD1 (5 bases). In germline, CDR1 is SGDLS, CDR2 YYNGEE. CDR3 length: 15 amino acids. V shed 0 bases and J shed 7 bases, with 16 bases lying between them. DNA of the CDR3: TGTGCCAGCAGCGTAGGTGCAGGGCACACGGTTGAAGCTTTCTTT. This codes for CASSVGAGHTVEAFF.

The V call is TRBV5-1, the J call TRBJ2-3; D gene uncertain. Trimming removed 0 bases from V and 5 bases from J, with 13 bases in between. CDR3 length: 15 residues. The V gene's germline CDR1 is SGHRS and CDR2 YFSETQ. CDR3 region: CASSLDLKAGDTQYF. Here the CDR3 DNA reads TGCGCCAGCAGCTTGGACCTAAAAGCCGGAGATACGCAGTATTTT. Drawing the rest from reference TRBV5-1 and TRBJ2-3, the complete variable domain is KAGVTQTPRYLIKTRGQQVTLSCSPISGHRSVSWYQQTPGQGLQFLFEYFSETQRNKGNFPGRFSGRQFSNSRSEMNVSTLELGDSALYLCASSLDLKAGDTQYFGPGTRLTVL.

V usage is TRBV11-2 and J usage is TRBJ1-6; D may be TRBD1 (5 bases). Trimming took off 1 base at V and 0 bases at J, with 10 bases between the two ends. CDR3 length: 17 residues. The V gene's germline CDR1 is SGHAT and CDR2 FQNNGV. This CDR3 reads CASSLGGASSYNSPLHF. The CDR3 bases are TGTGCCAGCAGCTTAGGAGGGGCCAGCTCCTATAATTCACCCCTCCACTTT.

The rearrangement uses TRBV4-1 and TRBJ1-1; maybe TRBD1 (6 bases). CDR3 length: 16 residues. Germline V CDR1 and CDR2: MGHRA, YSYEKL. V lost 3 bases and J lost 1, with 15 bases in between. Written as DNA, the CDR3 is TGCGCCAGCAGCCACTCTGCGACAGGCTGGAACACTGAAGCTTTCTTT. Protein: CASSHSATGWNTEAFF.